These T cell receptor beta chains were read from a single sample in a study of T cell changes during pregnancy in multiple sclerosis. Sequencing used immunoSEQ multiplex PCR; TCRdb keeps in-frame clones, though not all of them. The sample contains approximately 60,000 clones, approximately 92% of which appear only once. The sequencing used CD4+ T cells from peripheral blood mononuclear cells, collected before pregnancy. The source is a female donor with multiple sclerosis, enrolled in a pregnancy study. Each CDR3 is given with its conserved first and last residue.

j_call | v_call | cdr3_aa
TRBJ2-2 | TRBV14 | CASSQDPFTGIAGELFF
TRBJ2-7 | TRBV7-2 | CASSLVDGTGGFGQYF
TRBJ1-5 | TRBV15 | CATSRVFPQNNQPQHF
TRBJ2-2 | TRBV6-6 | CASSYFAQPNTGELFF
TRBJ1-2 | TRBV28 | CASSFRAGQVRGYTF
TRBJ2-5 | TRBV19 | CASSPNRVQETQYF
TRBJ2-7 | TRBV10-3 | CAISGQGTGYEQYF
TRBJ1-1 | TRBV7-2 | CASSLDSQNTEAFF
TRBJ1-6 | TRBV5-6 | CASSLQGGLTNSPLHF
TRBJ2-1 | TRBV11-2 | CASSLLLSSYNEQFF
TRBJ1-2 | TRBV5-1 | CASRLQVNYGYTF
TRBJ2-5 | TRBV9 | CASSVGDTQETQYF
TRBJ1-2 | TRBV7-2 | CASSREFGRGTF
TRBJ2-1 | TRBV5-1 | CASSSGLAMNNEQFF
TRBJ2-5 | TRBV28 | CASSFKLETQYF
TRBJ1-1 | TRBV14 | CASSQAILTEAFF
TRBJ2-1 | TRBV4-2 | CASSQEGEQFF
TRBJ2-6 | TRBV12-5 | CASGQTGYGSGANVLTF
TRBJ2-5 | TRBV7-9 | CASSLVRFRDQETQYF
TRBJ1-2 | TRBV5-4 | CASSLVRTGGGYGYTF
TRBJ2-3 | TRBV4-3 | CASSQSSGRGTDTQYF
TRBJ1-4 | TRBV19 | CASRRTTANEKLFF
TRBJ1-2 | TRBV2 | CASSETGTLKGGYTF
TRBJ1-5 | TRBV6-5 | CASSYAGGPNQPQHF
TRBJ2-2 | TRBV25-1 | CASSVTFGANTGELFF
TRBJ2-1 | TRBV1 | CTSSQGRDYAPNEQFF
TRBJ2-3 | TRBV19 | CASSKTGGSTDTQYF
TRBJ2-5 | TRBV7-6 | CASSLAAAGVETQYF
TRBJ1-3 | TRBV7-9 | CASSRGVMGNTIYF
TRBJ1-2 | TRBV6-5 | CASSYSTTGVGYTF
TRBJ1-4 | TRBV11-1 | CASSHTTGQGAELFF
TRBJ2-1 | TRBV2 | CASGGTDLDEQFF
TRBJ2-7 | TRBV5-1 | CASSLVSTEQYF
TRBJ2-5 | TRBV9 | CASSVGGGETQYF
TRBJ1-3 | TRBV5-4 | CASSTPDSLNTIYF
TRBJ2-3 | TRBV5-4 | CASSLAGTSVTQYF
TRBJ2-5 | TRBV5-1 | CASSNEQWNGQETQYF
TRBJ2-6 | TRBV30 | CAWSNRGTGANVLTF
TRBJ2-3 | TRBV4-1 | CASSHLATWTAYSTDTQYF
TRBJ2-3 | TRBV7-2 | CASSLASTVSTDTQYF
TRBJ2-7 | TRBV10-3 | CATRRGVPYEQYF
TRBJ2-7 | TRBV4-3 | CASSQATGTRIYEQYF
TRBJ2-5 | TRBV9 | CASSGPPTGGRETQYF
TRBJ2-5 | TRBV2 | CASRRQGIEETQYF
TRBJ2-3 | TRBV15 | CATSRAGNRGFSGATTDTQYF
TRBJ1-3 | TRBV19 | CASTSLRSGSSGNTIYF
TRBJ2-3 | TRBV29-1 | CSVEDGGQEGAVDTQYF
TRBJ2-7 | TRBV2 | CASTSDLGRNSYEQYF
TRBJ1-2 | TRBV4-2 | CASSQDSGNYGYTF
TRBJ2-6 | TRBV7-9 | CASSLDFGTISGANVLTF